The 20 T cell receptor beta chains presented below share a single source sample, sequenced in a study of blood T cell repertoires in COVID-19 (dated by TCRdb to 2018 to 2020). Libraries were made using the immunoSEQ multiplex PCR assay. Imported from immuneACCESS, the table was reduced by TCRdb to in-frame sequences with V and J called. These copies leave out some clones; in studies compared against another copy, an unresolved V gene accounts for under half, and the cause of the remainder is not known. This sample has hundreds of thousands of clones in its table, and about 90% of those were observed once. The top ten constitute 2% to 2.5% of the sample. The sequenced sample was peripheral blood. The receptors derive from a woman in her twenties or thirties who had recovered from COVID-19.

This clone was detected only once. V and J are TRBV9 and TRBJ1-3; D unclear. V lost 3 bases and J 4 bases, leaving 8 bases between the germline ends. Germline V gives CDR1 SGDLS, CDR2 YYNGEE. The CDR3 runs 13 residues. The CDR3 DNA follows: TGTGCCAGCAGCGCAAACATCGGAAACACCATATATTTT. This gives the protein CASSANIGNTIYF.

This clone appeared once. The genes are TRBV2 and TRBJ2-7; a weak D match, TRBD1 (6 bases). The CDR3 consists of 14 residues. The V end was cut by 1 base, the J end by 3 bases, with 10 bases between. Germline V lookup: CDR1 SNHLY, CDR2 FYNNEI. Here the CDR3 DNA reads TGTGCCAGCAGTGAAGGAGCACAGGGCTACGAGCAGTACTTC. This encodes CASSEGAQGYEQYF.

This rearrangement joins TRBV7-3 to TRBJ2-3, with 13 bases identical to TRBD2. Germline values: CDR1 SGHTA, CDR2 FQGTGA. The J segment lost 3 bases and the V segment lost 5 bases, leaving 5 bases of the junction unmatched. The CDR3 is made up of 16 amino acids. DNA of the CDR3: TGTGCCAGCAGCCTGGGACTAGCGGGAATGACAGATACGCAGTATTTT. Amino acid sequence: CASSLGLAGMTDTQYF. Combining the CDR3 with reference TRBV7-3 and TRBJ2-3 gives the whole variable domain GAGVSQTPSNKVTEKGKYVELRCDPISGHTALYWYRQSLGQGPEFLIYFQGTGAADDSGLPNDRFFAVRPEGSVSTLKIQRTERGDSAVYLCASSLGLAGMTDTQYFGPGTRLTVL.

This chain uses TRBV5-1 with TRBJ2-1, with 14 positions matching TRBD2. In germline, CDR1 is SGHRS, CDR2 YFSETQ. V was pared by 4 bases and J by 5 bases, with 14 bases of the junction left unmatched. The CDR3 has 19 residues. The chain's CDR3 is CASSGGLAGADLYNNEQFF. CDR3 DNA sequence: TGCGCCAGCAGCGGGGGACTAGCGGGGGCCGACCTGTACAACAATGAGCAGTTCTTC.

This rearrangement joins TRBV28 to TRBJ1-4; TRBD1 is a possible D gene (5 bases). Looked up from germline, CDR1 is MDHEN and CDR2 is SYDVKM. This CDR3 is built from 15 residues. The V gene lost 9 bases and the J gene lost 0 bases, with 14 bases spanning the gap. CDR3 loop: CASKAGPTTNEKLFF. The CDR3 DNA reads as TGTGCCAGTAAGGCGGGGCCAACAACTAATGAAAAACTGTTTTTT.

CDR3 bases: TGTGCCAGCAGTGGAACTTGGTCGTACAATGAGCAGTTCTTC. Protein sequence: CASSGTWSYNEQFF. The J gene is TRBJ2-1, the V gene TRBV25-1; D is undetermined. Looked up from germline, CDR1 is MGHDK and CDR2 is SYGVNS. Trimming left V 4 bases short and J 4 bases short, with 11 bases between. The CDR3 runs to 14 residues.

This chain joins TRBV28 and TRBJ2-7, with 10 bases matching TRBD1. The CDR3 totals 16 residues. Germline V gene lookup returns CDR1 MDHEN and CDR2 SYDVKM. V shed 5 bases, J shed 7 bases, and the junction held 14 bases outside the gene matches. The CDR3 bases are TGTGCCAGCAGTCTCTCGCCGGGACAGGGGCTTTGGGAGCAGTACTTC. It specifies CASSLSPGQGLWEQYF.

The CDR3 bases are TGTGCCAGCGCACACTCTGGAAACACCATATATTTT. This codes for CASAHSGNTIYF. V is TRBV6-5 and J is TRBJ1-3, with no clear D. Deletions cut 8 bases from V and 0 bases from J, with 5 bases between. Germline CDR1 reads MNHEY; CDR2 reads SVGAGI. The CDR3 extends over 12 amino acids.

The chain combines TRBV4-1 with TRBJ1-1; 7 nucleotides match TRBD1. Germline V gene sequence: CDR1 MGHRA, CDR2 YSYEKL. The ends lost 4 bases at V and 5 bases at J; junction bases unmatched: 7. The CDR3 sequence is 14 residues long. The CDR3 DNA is TGCGCCAGCAGCCCGACAGGGATTGGGACTGAAGCTTTCTTT. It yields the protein CASSPTGIGTEAFF.

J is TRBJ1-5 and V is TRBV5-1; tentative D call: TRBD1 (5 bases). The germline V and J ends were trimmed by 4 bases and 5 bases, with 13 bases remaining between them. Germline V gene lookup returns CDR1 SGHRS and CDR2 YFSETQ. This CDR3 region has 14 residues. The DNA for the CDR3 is TGCGCCAGCAGCCAGGGCGCAGGGTATCAGCCCCAGCATTTT. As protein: CASSQGAGYQPQHF. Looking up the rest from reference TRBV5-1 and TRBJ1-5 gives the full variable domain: KAGVTQTPRYLIKTRGQQVTLSCSPISGHRSVSWYQQTPGQGLQFLFEYFSETQRNKGNFPGRFSGRQFSNSRSEMNVSTLELGDSALYLCASSQGAGYQPQHFGDGTRLSIL.

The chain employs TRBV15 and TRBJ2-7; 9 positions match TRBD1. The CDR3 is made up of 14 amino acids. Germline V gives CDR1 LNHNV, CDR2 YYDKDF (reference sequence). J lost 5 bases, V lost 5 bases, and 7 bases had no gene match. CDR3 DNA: TGTGCCACCAGCTCACGGGGACAGGGCCACGAGCAGTACTTC. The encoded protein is CATSSRGQGHEQYF.

CDR3 residues: CASGLFPRQLSTDTQYF. DNA of the CDR3: TGTGCTAGTGGTCTCTTCCCTAGACAGCTTAGCACAGATACGCAGTATTTT. The chain is built from TRBV12-5 and TRBJ2-3; D is perhaps TRBD1 (5 bases). The CDR3 runs to 17 residues. The ends were cut back, 5 bases at V and 0 bases at J, with 18 bases in the middle. Germline CDR1 reads LGHNT; CDR2 reads FRNRAP.

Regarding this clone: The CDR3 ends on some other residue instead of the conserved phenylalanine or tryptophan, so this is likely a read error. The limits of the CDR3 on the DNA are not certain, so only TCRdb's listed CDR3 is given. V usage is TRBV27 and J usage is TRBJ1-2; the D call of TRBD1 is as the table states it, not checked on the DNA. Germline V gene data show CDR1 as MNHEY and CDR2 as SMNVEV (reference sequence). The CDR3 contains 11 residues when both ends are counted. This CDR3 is CASSSRTGNIP.

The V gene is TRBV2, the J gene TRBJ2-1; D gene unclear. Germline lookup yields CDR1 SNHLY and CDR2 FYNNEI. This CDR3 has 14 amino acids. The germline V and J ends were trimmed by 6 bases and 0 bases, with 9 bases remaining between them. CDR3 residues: CASRSRSSYNEQFF. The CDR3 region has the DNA TGTGCCAGCAGAAGCCGATCCTCCTACAATGAGCAGTTCTTC.

The chain's CDR3 is CASSERSAGTGQPQHF. CDR3 in DNA: TGCGCCAGCAGTGAAAGGTCAGCAGGCACGGGGCAGCCCCAGCATTTT. This chain uses TRBV10-2 with TRBJ1-5; unclear D gene. Germline V gene sequence: CDR1 WSHSY, CDR2 SAAADI. The CDR3 length is 16 residues. Trimming removed 3 bases from V and 7 bases from J, with 19 bases in between.

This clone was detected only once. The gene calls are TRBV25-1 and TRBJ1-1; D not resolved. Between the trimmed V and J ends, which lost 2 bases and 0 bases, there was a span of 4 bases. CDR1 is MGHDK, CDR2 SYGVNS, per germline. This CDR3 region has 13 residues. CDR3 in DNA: TGTGCCAGCAGTGAAGCTATGAACACTGAAGCTTTCTTT. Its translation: CASSEAMNTEAFF. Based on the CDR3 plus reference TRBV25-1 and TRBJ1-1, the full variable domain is EADIYQTPRYLVIGTGKKITLECSQTMGHDKMYWYQQDPGMELHLIHYSYGVNSTEKGDLSSESTVSRIRTEHFPLTLESARPSHTSQYLCASSEAMNTEAFFGQGTRLTVV.

The CDR3 here is CASSPRDSNYEQYF. DNA for the CDR3: TGCGCCAGCAGCCCCCGGGACAGCAACTACGAGCAGTACTTC. The chain joins TRBV4-1 to TRBJ2-7; 7 bases match TRBD1. V shed 4 bases and J 3 bases; nucleotides not matched to a gene: 6. This CDR3 comprises 14 residues. Germline values: CDR1 MGHRA, CDR2 YSYEKL.

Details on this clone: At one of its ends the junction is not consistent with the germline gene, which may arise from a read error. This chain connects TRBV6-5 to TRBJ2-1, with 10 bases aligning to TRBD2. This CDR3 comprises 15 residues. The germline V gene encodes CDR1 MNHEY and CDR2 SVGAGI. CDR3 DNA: TGTGCCAGCAGTTTAGCGGGAGGATCCTCCAATGAGCAGTTCTTC. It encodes CASSLAGGSSNEQFF.

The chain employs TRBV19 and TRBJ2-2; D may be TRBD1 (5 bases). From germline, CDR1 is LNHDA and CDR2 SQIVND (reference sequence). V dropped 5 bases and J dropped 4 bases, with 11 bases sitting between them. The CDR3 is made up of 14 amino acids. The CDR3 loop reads CASSRQGSTGELFF. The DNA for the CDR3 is TGTGCCAGTAGTCGCCAGGGTTCCACCGGGGAGCTGTTTTTT.

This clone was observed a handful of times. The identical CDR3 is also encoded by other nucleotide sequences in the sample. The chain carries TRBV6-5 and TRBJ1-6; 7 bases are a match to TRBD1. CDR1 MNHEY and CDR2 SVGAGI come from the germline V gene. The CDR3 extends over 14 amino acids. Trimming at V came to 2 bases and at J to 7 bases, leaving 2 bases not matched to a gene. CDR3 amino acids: CASSYAGGNSPLHF. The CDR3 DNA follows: TGTGCCAGCAGTTACGCAGGGGGAAATTCACCCCTCCACTTT.